This T cell receptor delta chain emerged from a study of gamma-delta chains in newborns, infants, children (dated by TCRdb to between 2019 and 2020). Notes on the research overall: According to the study title, microbial exposure causes polyclonal expansion of innate gammadelta T cells right after birth. The study investigated how microbial exposure shaped innate gammadelta T cell populations in human newborns immediately after birth.

The listed sequencing device is Illumina MiSeq. TCRdb processed the public reads again with the CATT caller, after which rows with matching DNA were combined. Across this sample there are about 1,000 delta-chain clones, with 1.3% seen only once. The biggest ten clones account for 25% to 30% of the sample. About this clone: Its antigen is unknown. A far larger clone is a single base away, which makes a read error likely.

CDR1 and CDR2, looked up from the germline V gene, are GEAIGNYY and EKD. The junction carries 15 bases between V and J, which are trimmed by 1 base and 4 bases respectively. The CDR3 holds 15 amino acids from the cysteine to the phenylalanine. Only the CDR3 DNA stays, 45 bases, in frame from base 1. The sample was blood. This TCR derives from a child in good health. Rearrangement joined TRDV2 to TRDJ1; the D gene cannot be named for sure. The DNA sequence is as follows: TGTGCCTGTGACACGTTGTTAGGGCTTGACGATAAACTCATCTTT. It encodes CACDTLLGLDDKLIF.